This TCR beta chain came from a study of OX40 agonist ivuxolimab in advanced cancers. Findings and caveats of the study: Compared with others, partial responders at 0.1-3.0 mg/kg displayed clonal expansion among the lowest.

The protocol was immunoSEQ multiplex PCR, while the TCRdb copy is restricted to in-frame clones and leaves out a portion. The repertoire has 70,000 to 80,000 clones, 81% of them found once; the top ten carry over 4%. CDR3 size: 13 residues. V was clipped by 0 bases and J by 4 bases, with 7 bases between them. The germline V gene has CDR1 SGHDN and CDR2 FVKESK. Turning to this clone: Its antigen is still unknown.

The TCR comes from an adult with an advanced solid tumor such as melanoma, head and neck, liver or kidney cancer. This chain links TRBV14 with TRBJ2-7, with no clear D. Sequenced here: CD4+ or CD8+ T cells sorted from blood, sampled in a trial of the OX40 agonist ivuxolimab. CDR3 region: CASSQDLGYEQYF. The CDR3 DNA reads as TGTGCCAGCAGCCAAGATTTAGGGTACGAGCAGTACTTC.